These 27 T cell receptor beta chains originate from one sample sequenced in a study of follicular helper T cells after annual influenza vaccination. Measured with immunoSEQ multiplex PCR; TCRdb has only the in-frame clones, and not every one. The sample records about 5,000 clones, under 85% being singletons. The time point was: 2015-2016 season, 7 days after influenza vaccination. The specimen was CXCR5+ CD38- circulating T follicular helper cells from blood, collected 7 days after influenza vaccination. Subset noted: circulating Tfh, non-naive CD4+CXCR5+PD-1+ (ICOS+CD38+ or ICOS-CD38-). The receptors stem from an adult who received the influenza vaccine.

The rearrangement uses TRBV2 and TRBJ2-3; either TRBD1 or TRBD2 may fit D (6 bases each). The CDR3 loop spans 13 amino acids. CDR1 and CDR2 from the germline V gene are SNHLY and FYNNEI. Trimming removed 4 bases at V and 14 bases at J, with 19 bases between. As DNA, the CDR3 is TGTGCCAGCAGTGCTGAGGGGGGTACGTGGTTGTATTTT. It encodes CASSAEGGTWLYF. The full variable domain, with the rest looked up from reference TRBV2 and TRBJ2-3, is EPEVTQTPSHQVTQMGQEVILRCVPISNHLYFYWYRQILGQKVEFLVSFYNNEISEKSEIFDDQFSVERPDGSNFTLKIRSTKLEDSAMYFCASSAEGGTWLYFGPGTRLTVL.

The chain recombines TRBV5-6 with TRBJ1-1, with D unclear. Germline lookup yields CDR1 SGHDT and CDR2 YYEEEE. The length of the CDR3 is 12 residues. Trimming cost V 9 bases and J 1 base, with 10 bases left between them. CDR3 sequence: CATGERNTEAFF. CDR3 sequence (DNA): TGTGCCACCGGTGAGAGGAACACTGAAGCTTTCTTT. Using reference TRBV5-6 and TRBJ1-1 for the parts outside the CDR3, the full variable domain is DAGVTQSPTHLIKTRGQQVTLRCSPKSGHDTVSWYQQALGQGPQFIFQYYEEEERQRGNFPDRFSGHQFPNYSSELNVNALLLGDSALYLCATGERNTEAFFGQGTRLTVV.

V gene TRBV2 combines with J gene TRBJ2-2; 11 bases map to TRBD2. Trimming at V came to 4 bases and at J to 1 base, leaving 2 bases not matched to a gene. Germline CDR1 SNHLY, CDR2 FYNNEI. This CDR3 contains 16 residues. This chain's CDR3 is CASSVGTSGNTGELFF. For the CDR3, the DNA is TGTGCCAGCAGTGTTGGGACTAGCGGGAACACCGGGGAGCTGTTTTTT.

V gene TRBV7-2 combines with J gene TRBJ2-3; D gene ambiguous. Germline V CDR1 and CDR2: SGHTA, FQGNSA. The CDR3 is 12 amino acids. Trimming took 5 bases from V and 3 from J, leaving 6 bases between them. The CDR3 coding sequence is TGTGCCAGCAGCCTGGATACAGATACGCAGTATTTT. Encoded protein: CASSLDTDTQYF.

This clone showed up just a few times. The V call is TRBV19, the J call TRBJ1-5; perhaps TRBD1 as D (6 bases). Between the trimmed V and J ends, which lost 4 bases and 5 bases, there was a span of 9 bases. CDR1 is LNHDA, CDR2 SQIVND, per germline (reference sequence). The CDR3 is 13 residues long. The CDR3 DNA sequence: TGTGCCAGTAGTAGGAGGGGGGATCAGCCCCAGCATTTT. It translates to CASSRRGDQPQHF.

J is TRBJ1-6 and V is TRBV9, with D possibly matching TRBD1 (5 bases). The V and J ends lost 0 bases and 9 bases respectively, with 7 bases between them. Germline values: CDR1 SGDLS, CDR2 YYNGEE. The length of the CDR3 is 13 residues. CDR3 amino acids: CASSVERGSPLHF. The CDR3, as DNA: TGTGCCAGCAGCGTAGAAAGGGGTTCACCCCTCCACTTT.

This chain links TRBV7-2 with TRBJ1-1, with D possibly matching TRBD1 (5 bases). CDR3 length: 16 residues. The germline CDR1 and CDR2 sequences are SGHTA and FQGNSA. Trimming removed 3 bases from V and 1 base from J, with 15 bases in between. The CDR3 nucleotides are TGTGCCAGCAGCTTGAATTCCGGGACGGCGAACACTGAAGCTTTCTTT. It translates to CASSLNSGTANTEAFF. The whole variable domain, remainder taken from reference TRBV7-2 and TRBJ1-1, is GAGVSQSPSNKVTEKGKDVELRCDPISGHTALYWYRQSLGQGLEFLIYFQGNSAPDKSGLPSDRFSAERTGGSVSTLTIQRTQQEDSAVYLCASSLNSGTANTEAFFGQGTRLTVV.

The rearrangement links TRBV7-3 to TRBJ1-1; D not resolved. Germline CDR1 and CDR2: SGHTA and FQGTGA. The CDR3 extends over 13 amino acids. V lost 4 bases, J lost 2 bases, and 8 bases lay in between. This CDR3 reads CASSSGLNTEAFF. As DNA, the CDR3 is TGTGCCAGCAGCTCGGGATTAAACACTGAAGCTTTCTTT.

This clone turned up a few times. The chain combines TRBV7-9 with TRBJ1-2; D is unresolved. V was trimmed by 3 bases and J by 4 bases, leaving 12 bases between them. This CDR3 spans 14 amino acids. CDR1 and CDR2 (germline): SEHNR, FQNEAQ (reference sequence). CDR3 sequence: CASSFSAPAYGYTF. The CDR3 nucleotides are TGTGCCAGCAGCTTCAGTGCCCCGGCCTATGGCTACACCTTC.

This clone was detected only a few times. The V gene is TRBV7-2, the J gene TRBJ1-2; 8 nucleotides agree with TRBD1. Germline loops: CDR1 SGHTA, CDR2 FQGNSA. This CDR3 comprises 15 residues. V shed 4 bases, J shed 8 bases, and the junction held 12 bases outside the gene matches. This CDR3 reads CASSSPPGQGQGYTF. In DNA form, the CDR3 reads TGTGCCAGCAGCTCTCCGCCCGGACAGGGCCAAGGCTACACCTTC.

This clone was detected only a few times. CDR3 sequence: CASSQERQGGGYTF. The CDR3 DNA is TGTGCCAGCAGCCAAGAACGACAGGGAGGCGGCTACACCTTC. The chain carries TRBV4-2 and TRBJ1-2, with 7 bases that match TRBD1. The germline gives CDR1 LGHNA, CDR2 YNFKEQ. Trimming at V came to 0 bases and at J to 8 bases, leaving 6 bases not matched to a gene. CDR3 length equals 14 residues.

The chain employs TRBV4-3 and TRBJ2-4; 9 bases are a match to TRBD2. CDR1 is LGHNA and CDR2 is YSLEER in the germline V gene. There are 21 residues in the CDR3. J gave up 0 bases and V 1 base, and 16 bases lay outside the gene matches. The CDR3 region has the DNA TGCGCCAGCAGCCAAGGGAGGCCTAGCGGGGAAGCGAGACTAGCCAAAAACATTCAGTACTTC. Translation gives CASSQGRPSGEARLAKNIQYF.

This clone showed up just once. This rearrangement joins TRBV5-3 to TRBJ2-7; D might be TRBD1 or TRBD2, each matching 7 bases. TRBV5-3 is classed as an ORF, of uncertain function. The V end was cut by 0 bases, the J end by 1 base, with 14 bases between. This CDR3 region has 16 residues. The CDR3 region is CARSLVDREGSYEQYF. CDR3 DNA sequence: TGTGCCAGAAGCTTGGTAGACAGGGAGGGATCCTACGAGCAGTACTTC.

The rearrangement uses TRBV11-2 and TRBJ2-5; D ambiguous. Germline values: CDR1 SGHAT, CDR2 FQNNGV. The CDR3 contains 12 residues. Trimming left V 6 bases short and J 1 base short, with 6 bases between. CDR3 DNA: TGTGCCAGCAGTTACAGCCAAGAGACCCAGTACTTC. Its translation is CASSYSQETQYF.

The chain joins TRBV10-3 to TRBJ1-4; TRBD1 might be the D (5 bases). Trimming left V 0 bases short and J 5 bases short, with 10 bases between. Germline CDR1 is ENHRY and CDR2 is SYGVKD. There are 15 residues in the CDR3. CDR3 in amino acids: CAISESGQRNEKLFF. The CDR3 DNA is TGTGCCATCAGTGAGTCGGGGCAGAGAAATGAAAAACTGTTTTTT.

V and J are TRBV7-9 and TRBJ1-2; TRBD1 matches 7 bases. V dropped 3 bases and J dropped 7; count of bases not matched to a gene: 8. The germline V gene encodes CDR1 SEHNR and CDR2 FQNEAQ (reference sequence). This CDR3 region has 14 residues. CDR3 coding DNA: TGTGCCAGCAGCTTCGAGGGGGCATCAGGTGGCTACACCTTC. Translated, it gives CASSFEGASGGYTF.

This clone was picked up a small number of times. J is TRBJ2-7 and V is TRBV7-2; TRBD1 agrees at 10 bases. Germline lookup yields CDR1 SGHTA and CDR2 FQGNSA. Trimming removed 6 bases from V and 6 bases from J; junction bases left unmatched: 11. The CDR3 runs 15 residues. CDR3 in DNA: TGTGCCAGCAGTCGGGCGGGGACAGGGGTTGGCGAGCAGTACTTC. Translating it yields CASSRAGTGVGEQYF. Drawing the rest from reference TRBV7-2 and TRBJ2-7, the complete variable domain is GAGVSQSPSNKVTEKGKDVELRCDPISGHTALYWYRQSLGQGLEFLIYFQGNSAPDKSGLPSDRFSAERTGGSVSTLTIQRTQQEDSAVYLCASSRAGTGVGEQYFGPGTRLTVT.

V usage is TRBV6-5 and J usage is TRBJ2-7; 7 nucleotides align to TRBD1. Germline V gene sequence: CDR1 MNHEY, CDR2 SVGAGI. The CDR3 totals 13 residues. Trimming removed 4 bases from V and 12 bases from J; junction bases left unmatched: 12. The CDR3 nucleotides are TGTGCCAGCAGTTCTGGGACAGAATTCAGATCGTACTTC. The encoded protein is CASSSGTEFRSYF.

The chain carries TRBV11-2 and TRBJ1-3; tentatively, D is TRBD1 (5 bases). Germline CDR1 reads SGHAT; CDR2 reads FQNNGV. V was pared by 8 bases and J by 4 bases, with 15 bases between. This CDR3 has 14 amino acids. CDR3 residues: CASLKSGPGNTIYF. The DNA of the CDR3 is TGTGCCAGCCTCAAGTCGGGGCCAGGAAACACCATATATTTT.

The V and J genes are TRBV29-1 and TRBJ1-2; D call uncertain. V lost 4 bases to trimming and J lost 0 bases, with 9 bases between them. The germline V gene has CDR1 SQVTM and CDR2 ANQGSEA. CDR3 length: 13 amino acids. This chain's CDR3 is CSVGGGTNYGYTF. CDR3 sequence (DNA): TGCAGCGTTGGCGGAGGAACTAACTATGGCTACACCTTC.

This clone was observed a few times. V usage is TRBV7-2 and J usage is TRBJ1-2; possible D gene TRBD1, 6 bases. The CDR3 is 14 residues long. Germline values: CDR1 SGHTA, CDR2 FQGNSA. The germline V and J ends were trimmed by 1 base and 4 bases, with 10 bases remaining between them. Here the CDR3 reads CASSLDRVGYGYTF. The CDR3 coding sequence is TGTGCCAGCAGCTTAGACAGGGTTGGCTATGGCTACACCTTC.

This clone came up once. This chain links TRBV2 with TRBJ2-3; D possibly corresponds to TRBD2 (5 bases). The germline V gene encodes CDR1 SNHLY and CDR2 FYNNEI. The CDR3 has 13 residues. Trimming took off 6 bases at V and 8 bases at J, with 15 bases between the two ends. The CDR3 is CASRVTRGGTQYF. DNA for the CDR3: TGTGCCAGCAGGGTGACCCGGGGTGGTACGCAGTATTTT.

This rearrangement joins TRBV18 to TRBJ2-1; D may be TRBD1 or TRBD2 (5 bases each). CDR3 length: 14 amino acids. Germline V lookup: CDR1 KGHSH, CDR2 LQKENI. With 4 bases removed from V and 5 bases from J, the gap between germline ends came to 12 bases. The CDR3 loop reads CASSRVGGDNEQFF. The CDR3 DNA reads TGTGCCAGCTCACGGGTTGGGGGAGACAATGAGCAGTTCTTC.

This chain links TRBV27 with TRBJ1-1; D call uncertain. Trimming stripped 6 bases from V and 2 bases from J, with 13 bases between. Germline-derived CDR1 and CDR2 are MNHEY and SMNVEV (reference sequence). The CDR3 consists of 14 residues. The CDR3 loop reads CASSRLQANTEAFF. The CDR3 DNA reads as TGTGCCAGCAGCCGACTCCAGGCTAACACTGAAGCTTTCTTT.

This clone was seen only a few times. The gene calls are TRBV25-1 and TRBJ1-6; no clear D. This CDR3 has 14 amino acids. The V and J ends lost 4 bases and 8 bases respectively, with 12 bases between them. Germline V lookup: CDR1 MGHDK, CDR2 SYGVNS. CDR3 nucleotide sequence: TGTGCCAGCAGTGGGGAGGCCCGGTATTCACCCCTCCACTTT. Translated, it gives CASSGEARYSPLHF.

The chain combines TRBV7-2 with TRBJ2-2, with TRBD1 matching over 7 bases. The V and J ends lost 3 bases and 4 bases, in that order; junction bases with no gene match: 8. The CDR3 runs 16 residues. Germline V gene sequence: CDR1 SGHTA, CDR2 FQGNSA. CDR3 DNA sequence: TGTGCCAGCAGCTTCGGACAGGTTTCATCCACCGGGGAGCTGTTTTTT. Amino acid sequence: CASSFGQVSSTGELFF.

The chain joins TRBV27 to TRBJ2-1; 13 bases match TRBD2. V trimming: 6 bases; J trimming: 7 bases; junction bases outside the gene matches: 6. This CDR3 contains 15 residues. CDR1 is MNHEY and CDR2 is SMNVEV in the germline V gene (reference sequence). CDR3 nucleotides: TGTGCCAGCAGATATACACTAGCGGGGGGGAATGAGCAGTTCTTC. This codes for CASRYTLAGGNEQFF.